Detailed here is one T cell receptor (beta chain). This entry is derived from a study of T-cell reconstitution after alpha-beta-depleted transplantation in children. Germline values: CDR1 DFQATT, CDR2 SNEGSKA (reference sequence). The J segment lost 0 bases and the V segment lost 8 bases, leaving 8 bases of the junction unmatched. The CDR3 has 15 residues. A library of TCRbeta sequences, prepared with unique molecular identifiers, was generated. TCRdb called the PCR reads again in MiXCR, with one record for every CDR3 protein. This sample yields about 400,000 distinct CDR3 sequences, of which roughly 22% are seen a single time; 3.5% to 4% belongs to the top ten.

The receptor was isolated from a human donor who donated a stem cell graft to a child with acute myeloid leukemia. Material: PBMCs from the stem cell graft donor, obtained from the stem cell graft. The rearrangement joins TRBV20-1 to TRBJ2-5, with 11 bases matching TRBD2. CDR3 sequence: CSTSGTSGYQETQYF. The CDR3 DNA reads TGCAGTACTTCCGGGACTAGCGGATACCAAGAGACCCAGTACTTC.